This T cell receptor beta chain was profiled in a study of T cell repertoires in cytomegalovirus infection. Study background: It can be stated that public TCR beta signatures indicated CMV infection as well as a matching HLA type. Points from the study as a whole: HLA-C-restricted TCR beta clonotypes specific for CMV led the ex vivo response.

TCRdb reprocessed the reads with MiXCR, giving one entry per CDR3 protein. The sample consists of some 300,000 distinct CDR3 sequences, approximately 15% of them appearing once. Trimming left V 4 bases short and J 9 bases short, with 19 bases between. This CDR3 is built from 14 residues. Germline V gene data show CDR1 as SQVTM and CDR2 as ANQGSEA. A note on this clonotype: Its antigen is not identified.

Sequencing was done on a sample of PBMCs. This TCR was recovered from a human donor in good health (CMV status not recorded). Some clones in this sample may be carry-over from other donors' samples. This chain uses TRBV29-1 with TRBJ2-1, with a tentative D call TRBD2 (5 bases). The CDR3 region has the DNA TGCAGCGTTGTGGTGGGAGTGGTTGGAGGTGAGCAGTTCTTC. This translates into CSVVVGVVGGEQFF.